The clone carrying this TCR beta chain was observed a few times. Its antigen is currently unknown. The V end lost 8 bases, the J end lost 0 bases, and 7 bases lay between the germline ends. CDR3 size: 13 residues. The germline gives CDR1 SNHLY, CDR2 FYNNEI. TCRdb re-derived calls from the 5' RACE reads in MiXCR, one entry per CDR3 protein. The sample consists of roughly 300,000 distinct CDR3 sequences, over 7% of them appearing once. This sample is part of a study of T-cell memory formation after mild COVID-19. Study-level results: Memory from before infection featured some responding clones, which suggests cross-reactive memory joined. Later expanders leaned CD4+, whereas day 15 to 85 contracting clones were balanced CD4/CD8.

The rearrangement uses TRBV2 and TRBJ2-2; D not certain. This TCR was recovered from a man aged 18-30 years who had mild COVID-19 (a few samples of this study predate the infection). Cell type and time point are not known. The sequencing sample was made of PBMCs or a T cell subset sorted from them (not recorded which). The CDR3 sequence: CASAAPNTGELFF. CDR3 bases: TGTGCCAGCGCGGCACCGAACACCGGGGAGCTGTTTTTT.